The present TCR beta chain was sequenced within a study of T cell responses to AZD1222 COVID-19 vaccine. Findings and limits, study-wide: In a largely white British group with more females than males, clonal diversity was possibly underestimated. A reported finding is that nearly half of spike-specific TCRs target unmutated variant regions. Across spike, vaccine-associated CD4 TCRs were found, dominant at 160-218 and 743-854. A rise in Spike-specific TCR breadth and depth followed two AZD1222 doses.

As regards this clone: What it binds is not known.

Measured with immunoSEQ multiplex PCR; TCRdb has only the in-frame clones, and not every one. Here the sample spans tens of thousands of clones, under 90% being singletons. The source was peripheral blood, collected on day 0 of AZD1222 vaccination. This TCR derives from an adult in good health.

CDR3 residues: CASSEYRAGELFF. CDR3 DNA: TGTGCCAGCAGTGAATATAGGGCCGGGGAGCTGTTTTTT. V and J are TRBV25-1 and TRBJ2-2; D uncertain. The CDR3 spans 13 residues. Per the germline V gene, CDR1 is MGHDK and CDR2 is SYGVNS. V lost 0 bases and J lost 6, with 5 bases in between.